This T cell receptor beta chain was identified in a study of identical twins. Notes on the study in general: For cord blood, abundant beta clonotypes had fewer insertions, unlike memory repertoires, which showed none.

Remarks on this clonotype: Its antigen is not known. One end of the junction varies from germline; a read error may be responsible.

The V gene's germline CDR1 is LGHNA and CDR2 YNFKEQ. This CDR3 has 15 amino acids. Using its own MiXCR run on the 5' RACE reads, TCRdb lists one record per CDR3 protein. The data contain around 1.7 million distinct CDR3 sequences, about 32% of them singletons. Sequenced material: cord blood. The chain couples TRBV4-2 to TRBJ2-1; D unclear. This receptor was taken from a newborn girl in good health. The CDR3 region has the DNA TGTGTCAGCAGCCAAGCGAGGTCCTTAAACAATGAGCAGTTCTTC. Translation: CVSSQARSLNNEQFF.